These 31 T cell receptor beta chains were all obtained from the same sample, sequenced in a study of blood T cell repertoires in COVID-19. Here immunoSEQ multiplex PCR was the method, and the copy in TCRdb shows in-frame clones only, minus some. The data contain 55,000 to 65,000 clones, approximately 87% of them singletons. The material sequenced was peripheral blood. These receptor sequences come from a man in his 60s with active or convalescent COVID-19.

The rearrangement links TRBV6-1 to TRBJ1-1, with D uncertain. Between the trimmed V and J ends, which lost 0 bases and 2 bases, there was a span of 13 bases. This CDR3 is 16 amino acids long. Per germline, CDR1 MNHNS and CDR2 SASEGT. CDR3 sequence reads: CASSEARDWRNTEAFF. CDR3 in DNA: TGTGCCAGCAGTGAAGCGAGGGATTGGAGAAACACTGAAGCTTTCTTT.

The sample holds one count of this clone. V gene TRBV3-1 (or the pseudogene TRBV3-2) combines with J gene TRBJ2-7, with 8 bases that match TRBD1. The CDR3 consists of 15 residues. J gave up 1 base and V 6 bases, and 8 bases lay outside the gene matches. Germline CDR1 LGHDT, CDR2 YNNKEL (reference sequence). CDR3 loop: CASSDLRTGSYEQYF. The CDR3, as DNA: TGTGCCAGCAGTGACCTCAGGACAGGGTCCTACGAGCAGTACTTC.

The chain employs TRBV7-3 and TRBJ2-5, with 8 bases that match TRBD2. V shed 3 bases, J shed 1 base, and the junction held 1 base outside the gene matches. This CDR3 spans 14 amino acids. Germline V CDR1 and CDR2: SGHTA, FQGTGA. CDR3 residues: CASSFAGGQETQYF. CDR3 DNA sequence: TGTGCCAGCAGCTTTGCGGGGGGCCAAGAGACCCAGTACTTC.

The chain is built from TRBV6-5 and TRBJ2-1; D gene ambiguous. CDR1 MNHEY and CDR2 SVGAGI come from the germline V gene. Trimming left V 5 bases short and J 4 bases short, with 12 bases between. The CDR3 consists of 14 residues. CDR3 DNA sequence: TGTGCCAGCAGTCGACAAGGTGGTTACAATGAGCAGTTCTTC. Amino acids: CASSRQGGYNEQFF.

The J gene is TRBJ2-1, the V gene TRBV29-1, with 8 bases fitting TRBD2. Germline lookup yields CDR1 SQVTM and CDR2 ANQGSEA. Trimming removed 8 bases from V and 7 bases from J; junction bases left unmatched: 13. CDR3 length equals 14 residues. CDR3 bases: TGCAGCTCCGGGCGGGGGGACATATTTAATGAGCAGTTCTTC. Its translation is CSSGRGDIFNEQFF.

The CDR3 bases are TGCGCCAGCAGCCAAGTTGGCAGGGTGAACACTGAAGCTTTCTTT. It codes for CASSQVGRVNTEAFF. The chain has TRBV4-1 and TRBJ1-1; D possibly corresponds to TRBD1 (5 bases). Deletions cut 1 base from V and 0 bases from J, with 9 bases between. Per the germline V gene, CDR1 is MGHRA and CDR2 is YSYEKL. The CDR3 spans 15 residues.

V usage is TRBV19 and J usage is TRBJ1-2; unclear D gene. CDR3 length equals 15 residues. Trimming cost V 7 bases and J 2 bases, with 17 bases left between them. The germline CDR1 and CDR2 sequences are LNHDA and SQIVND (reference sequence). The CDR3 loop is CASNFYTPTNYGYTF. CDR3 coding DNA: TGTGCCAGTAATTTCTATACGCCGACAAACTATGGCTACACCTTC.

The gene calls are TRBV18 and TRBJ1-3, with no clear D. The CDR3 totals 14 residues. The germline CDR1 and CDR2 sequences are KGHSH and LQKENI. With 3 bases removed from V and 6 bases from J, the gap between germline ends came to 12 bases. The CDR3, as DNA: TGTGCCAGCTCACCGGGAGAACTGGAAAACACCATATATTTT. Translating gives CASSPGELENTIYF. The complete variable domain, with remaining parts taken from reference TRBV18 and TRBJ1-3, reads NAGVMQNPRHLVRRRGQEARLRCSPMKGHSHVYWYRQLPEEGLKFMVYLQKENIIDESGMPKERFSAEFPKEGPSILRIQQVVRGDSAAYFCASSPGELENTIYFGEGSWLTVV.

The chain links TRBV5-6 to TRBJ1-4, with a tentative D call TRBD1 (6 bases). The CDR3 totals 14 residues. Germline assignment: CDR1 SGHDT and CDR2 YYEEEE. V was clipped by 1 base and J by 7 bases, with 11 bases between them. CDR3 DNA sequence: TGTGCCAGCAGCTTGAGGGGGATCGGTGAAAAACTGTTTTTT. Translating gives CASSLRGIGEKLFF. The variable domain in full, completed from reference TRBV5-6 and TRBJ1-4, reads DAGVTQSPTHLIKTRGQQVTLRCSPKSGHDTVSWYQQALGQGPQFIFQYYEEEERQRGNFPDRFSGHQFPNYSSELNVNALLLGDSALYLCASSLRGIGEKLFFGSGTQLSVL.

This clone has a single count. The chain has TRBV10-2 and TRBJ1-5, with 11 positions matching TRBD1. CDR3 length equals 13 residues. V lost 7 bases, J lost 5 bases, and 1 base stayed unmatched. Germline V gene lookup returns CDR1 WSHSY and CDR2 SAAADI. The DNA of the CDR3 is TGCGCCAGCATGGGACAGGGGGATCAGCCCCAGCATTTT. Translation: CASMGQGDQPQHF.

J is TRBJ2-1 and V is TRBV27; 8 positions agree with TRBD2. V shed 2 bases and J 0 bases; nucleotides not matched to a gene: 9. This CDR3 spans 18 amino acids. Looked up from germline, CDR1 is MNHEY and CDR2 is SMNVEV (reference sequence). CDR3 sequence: CASSLRTSRSYSYNEQFF. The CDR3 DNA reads TGTGCCAGCAGTTTACGGACTAGCAGGAGCTACTCCTACAATGAGCAGTTCTTC.

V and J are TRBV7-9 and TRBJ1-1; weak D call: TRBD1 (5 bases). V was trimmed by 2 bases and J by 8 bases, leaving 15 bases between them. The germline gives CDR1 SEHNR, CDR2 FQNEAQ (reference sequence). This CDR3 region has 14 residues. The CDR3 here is CASSLTLGGSEAFF. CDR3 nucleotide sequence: TGTGCCAGCAGCTTAACTTTGGGGGGATCAGAAGCTTTCTTT.

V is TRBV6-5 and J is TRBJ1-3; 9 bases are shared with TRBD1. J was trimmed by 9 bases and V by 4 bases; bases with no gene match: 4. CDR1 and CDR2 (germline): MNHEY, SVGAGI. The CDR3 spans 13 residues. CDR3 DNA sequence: TGTGCCAGCAGTTCTGACAGGGGGGTCACCATATATTTT. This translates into CASSSDRGVTIYF.

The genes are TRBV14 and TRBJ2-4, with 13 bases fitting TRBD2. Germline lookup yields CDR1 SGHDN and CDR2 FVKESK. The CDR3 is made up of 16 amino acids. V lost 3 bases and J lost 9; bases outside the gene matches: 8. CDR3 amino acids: CASSQGLAGPRGIQYF. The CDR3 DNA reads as TGTGCCAGCAGCCAGGGACTAGCGGGGCCCCGGGGCATTCAGTACTTC. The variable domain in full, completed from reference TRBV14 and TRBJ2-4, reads EAGVTQFPSHSVIEKGQTVTLRCDPISGHDNLYWYRRVMGKEIKFLLHFVKESKQDESGMPNNRFLAERTGGTYSTLKVQPAELEDSGVYFCASSQGLAGPRGIQYFGAGTRLSVL.

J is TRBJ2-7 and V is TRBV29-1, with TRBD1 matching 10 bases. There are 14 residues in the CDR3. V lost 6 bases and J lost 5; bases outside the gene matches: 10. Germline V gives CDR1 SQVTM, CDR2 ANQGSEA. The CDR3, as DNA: TGCAGCGTATCCGGGACAGGGGATAGCCACGAGCAGTACTTC. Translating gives CSVSGTGDSHEQYF.

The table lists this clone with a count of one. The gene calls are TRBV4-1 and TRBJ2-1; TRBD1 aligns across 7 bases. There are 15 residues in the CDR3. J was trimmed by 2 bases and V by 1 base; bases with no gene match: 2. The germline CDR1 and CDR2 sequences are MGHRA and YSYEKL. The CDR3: CASSQGDSTYNEQFF. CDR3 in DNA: TGCGCCAGCAGCCAAGGGGACAGTACCTACAATGAGCAGTTCTTC.

CDR3 sequence reads: CASSFDSSYNSPLHF. In DNA form, the CDR3 reads TGTGCCAGCAGTTTTGACAGCTCCTATAATTCACCCCTCCACTTT. The chain is built from TRBV6-6 and TRBJ1-6; D possibly corresponds to TRBD1 (5 bases). The CDR3 runs to 15 residues. Germline-derived CDR1 and CDR2 are MNHNY and SVGAGI (reference sequence). V lost 4 bases, J lost 0 bases, and 7 bases lay in between.

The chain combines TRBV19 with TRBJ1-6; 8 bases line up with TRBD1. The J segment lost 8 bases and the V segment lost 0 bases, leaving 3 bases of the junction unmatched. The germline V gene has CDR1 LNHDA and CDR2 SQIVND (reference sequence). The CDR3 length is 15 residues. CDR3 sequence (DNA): TGTGCCAGTAGTATAGACTGGACAGGGCATTCACCCCTCCACTTT. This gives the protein CASSIDWTGHSPLHF.

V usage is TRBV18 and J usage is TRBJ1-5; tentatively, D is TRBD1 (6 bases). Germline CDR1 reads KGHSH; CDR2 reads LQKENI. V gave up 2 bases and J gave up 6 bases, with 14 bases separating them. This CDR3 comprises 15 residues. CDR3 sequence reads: CASSPSTGNTQPQHF. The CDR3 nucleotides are TGTGCCAGCTCACCATCCACAGGGAATACTCAGCCCCAGCATTTT.

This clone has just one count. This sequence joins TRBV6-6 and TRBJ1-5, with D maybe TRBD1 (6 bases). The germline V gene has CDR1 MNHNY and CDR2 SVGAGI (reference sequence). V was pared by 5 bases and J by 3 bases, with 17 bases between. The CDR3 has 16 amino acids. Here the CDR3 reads CASSIGTKGVNQPQHF. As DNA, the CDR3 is TGTGCCAGCAGTATCGGAACTAAGGGGGTCAATCAGCCCCAGCATTTT.

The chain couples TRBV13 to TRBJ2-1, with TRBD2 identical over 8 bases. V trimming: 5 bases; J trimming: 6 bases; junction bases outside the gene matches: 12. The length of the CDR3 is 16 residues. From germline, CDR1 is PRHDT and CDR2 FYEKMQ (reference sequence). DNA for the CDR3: TGTGCCAGCAGCCGAAAGCCGGGACTAGGGGCCAATGAGCAGTTCTTC. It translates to CASSRKPGLGANEQFF.

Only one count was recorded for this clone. The CDR3 sequence is CASSVGSGRISTDTQYF. The DNA for the CDR3 is TGCGCCAGCAGTGTTGGTAGCGGGAGGATCTCCACAGATACGCAGTATTTT. V usage is TRBV10-1 and J usage is TRBJ2-3; 10 bases map to TRBD2. V lost 4 bases, J lost 2 bases, and 9 bases stayed unmatched. The CDR3 is 17 amino acids. Germline V gene sequence: CDR1 WNHNN, CDR2 SYGVQD (reference sequence).

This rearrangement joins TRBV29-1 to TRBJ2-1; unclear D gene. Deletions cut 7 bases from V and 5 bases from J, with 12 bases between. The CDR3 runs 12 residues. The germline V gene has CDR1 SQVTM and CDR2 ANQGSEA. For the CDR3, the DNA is TGCAGCGGACGAGGCCAGAACAATGAGCAGTTCTTC. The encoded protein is CSGRGQNNEQFF.

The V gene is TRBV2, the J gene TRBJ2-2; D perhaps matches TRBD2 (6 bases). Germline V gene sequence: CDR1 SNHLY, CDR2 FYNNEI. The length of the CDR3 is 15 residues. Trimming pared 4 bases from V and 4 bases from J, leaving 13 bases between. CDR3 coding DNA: TGTGCCAGCAGTGTGGAGGGAGGAGTCACCGGGGAGCTGTTTTTT. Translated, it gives CASSVEGGVTGELFF.

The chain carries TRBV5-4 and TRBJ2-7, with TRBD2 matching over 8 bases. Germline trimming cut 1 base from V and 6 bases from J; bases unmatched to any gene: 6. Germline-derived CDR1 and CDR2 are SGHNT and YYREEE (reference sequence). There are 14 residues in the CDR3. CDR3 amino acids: CASSLNGRASEQYF. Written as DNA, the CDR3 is TGTGCCAGCAGCTTGAACGGGAGGGCGTCCGAGCAGTACTTC.

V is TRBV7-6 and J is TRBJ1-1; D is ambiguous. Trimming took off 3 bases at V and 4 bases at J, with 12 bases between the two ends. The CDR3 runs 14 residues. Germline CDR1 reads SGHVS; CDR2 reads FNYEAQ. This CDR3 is CASSFSAGSTEAFF. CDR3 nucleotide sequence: TGTGCCAGCAGCTTTTCCGCGGGGTCCACTGAAGCTTTCTTT.

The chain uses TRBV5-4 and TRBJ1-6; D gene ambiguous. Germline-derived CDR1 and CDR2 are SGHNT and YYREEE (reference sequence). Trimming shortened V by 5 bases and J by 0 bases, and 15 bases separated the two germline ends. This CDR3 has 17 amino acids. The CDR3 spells CASSEGGSGSYNSPLHF. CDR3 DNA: TGTGCCAGCAGTGAAGGAGGGTCAGGCTCCTATAATTCACCCCTCCACTTT.

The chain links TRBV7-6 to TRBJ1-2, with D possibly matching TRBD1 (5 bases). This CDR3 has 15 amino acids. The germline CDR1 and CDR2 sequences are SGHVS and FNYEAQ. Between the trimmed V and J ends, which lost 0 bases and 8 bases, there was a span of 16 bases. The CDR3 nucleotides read TGTGCCAGCAGCTTAGCAACGGGGGGAGGACGAGGCTACACCTTC. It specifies CASSLATGGGRGYTF. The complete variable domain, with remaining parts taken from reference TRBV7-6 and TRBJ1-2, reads GAGVSQSPRYKVTKRGQDVALRCDPISGHVSLYWYRQALGQGPEFLTYFNYEAQQDKSGLPNDRFSAERPEGSISTLTIQRTEQRDSAMYRCASSLATGGGRGYTFGSGTRLTVV.

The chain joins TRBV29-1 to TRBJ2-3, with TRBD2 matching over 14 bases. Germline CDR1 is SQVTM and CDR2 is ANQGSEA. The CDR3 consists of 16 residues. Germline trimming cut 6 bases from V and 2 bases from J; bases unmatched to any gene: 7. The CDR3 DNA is TGCAGCGTGCGCGGGACTAGCGGGAGAGTCACAGATACGCAGTATTTT. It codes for CSVRGTSGRVTDTQYF.

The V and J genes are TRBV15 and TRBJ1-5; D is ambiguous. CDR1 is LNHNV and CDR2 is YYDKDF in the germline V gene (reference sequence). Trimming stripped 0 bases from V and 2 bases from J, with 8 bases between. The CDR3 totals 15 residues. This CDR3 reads CATSRDVQRNQPQHF. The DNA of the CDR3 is TGTGCCACCAGCAGAGATGTACAGCGCAATCAGCCCCAGCATTTT.

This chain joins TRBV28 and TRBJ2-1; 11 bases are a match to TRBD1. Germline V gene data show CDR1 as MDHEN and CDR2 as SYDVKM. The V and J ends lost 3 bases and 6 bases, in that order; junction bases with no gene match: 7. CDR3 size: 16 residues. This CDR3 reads CASSLGGTGGPNEQFF. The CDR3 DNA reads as TGTGCCAGCAGTTTGGGCGGGACAGGGGGTCCCAATGAGCAGTTCTTC. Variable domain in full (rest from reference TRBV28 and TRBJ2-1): DVKVTQSSRYLVKRTGEKVFLECVQDMDHENMFWYRQDPGLGLRLIYFSYDVKMKEKGDIPEGYSVSREKKERFSLILESASTNQTSMYLCASSLGGTGGPNEQFFGPGTRLTVL.